The rows below give T cell receptor beta chains drawn from one sample of a study of breast tumors, draining lymph nodes, adjacent tissues. Each CDR3 protein is one row after TCRdb ran MiXCR on the multiplex PCR reads. Of roughly 110,000 distinct CDR3 sequences in the sample, about 31% were seen once. Material for sequencing was axillary lymph node tissue. Receptors were obtained from a female donor with breast cancer. Some clones in this sample may be carry-over from other donors' samples. The CDR3 runs from the conserved cysteine through the conserved F or W. A D gene is named only where the DNA matches it firmly. Size tells how often a clone was seen (once, few, many) or the class of an expanded clone, and some rows leave it out.

j_call v_call d_call clone_size cdr3_nt cdr3_aa
TRBJ2-1 TRBV27 NA many TGTGCCAGCAGTTTAGAATGGGGGCTGGGAGATAATGAGCAGTTCTTC CASSLEWGLGDNEQFF
TRBJ2-1 TRBV6-9 NA many TGTGCCAGCAGTACGAGCAGGGTCGGTGATGTCAATGAGCAGTTCTTC CASSTSRVGDVNEQFF
TRBJ1-5 TRBV5-1 NA NA TGCGCCAGCAGCTTGGAGACGAATCAGCCCCAGCATTTT CASSLETNQPQHF
TRBJ1-5 TRBV6-1 NA many TGTGCCAGCAGTGGAGGTCGGGGCAATCAGCCCCAGCATTTT CASSGGRGNQPQHF
TRBJ1-5 TRBV7-9 NA many TGTGCCAGCAGCTTAGCGGACGGTACTTATTATAGCAATCAGCCCCAGCATTTT CASSLADGTYYSNQPQHF
TRBJ2-7 TRBV9 NA many TGTGCCAGCAGCCCGGCGGAGGGTCCCGAGCAGTACTTC CASSPAEGPEQYF
TRBJ2-7 TRBV29-1 NA many TGCAGCGTTGAAACCGGCTCCTACGAGCAGTACTTC CSVETGSYEQYF
TRBJ1-2 TRBV12-3/TRBV12-4 NA many TGTGCCAGCAGCCCATCTCCCGCGGGGGGCTACACCTTC CASSPSPAGGYTF
TRBJ2-7 TRBV20-1 NA many TGCAGTGCCCTCCGGGGAGCCCGGTCCAACGAGCAGTACTTC CSALRGARSNEQYF
TRBJ2-1 TRBV6-6 TRBD2 many TGTGCCAGCAGAGAGACTAGCGGGGGCTCCAATGAGCAGTTCTTC CASRETSGGSNEQFF
TRBJ1-1 TRBV12-3/TRBV12-4 NA few TGTGCCAGCAGTTTACCCGAGACAGGGAACACTGAAGCTTTCTTT CASSLPETGNTEAFF
TRBJ2-3 TRBV6-5 TRBD2 many TGTGCAGCAAAGCGGGGGGGGAACACAGATACGCAGTATTTT CAAKRGGNTDTQYF
TRBJ1-2 TRBV6-6 TRBD1 many TGTGCCAGCAGTTCCGGACAGGGGTCCTATGGCTACACCTTC CASSSGQGSYGYTF
TRBJ1-2 TRBV20-1 NA many TGCAGTGCCGTGACTGGGGGGGGAGGCTACACCTTC CSAVTGGGGYTF
TRBJ2-5 TRBV20-1 TRBD2 many TGCAGTGCTACGAAGCGGGAGGGCCGAGAGACCCAGTACTTC CSATKREGRETQYF
TRBJ2-5 TRBV6-2/TRBV6-3 TRBD2 many TGTGCCAGCACGAGAACTAGCGGGGGCAAAGAGACCCAGTACTTC CASTRTSGGKETQYF
TRBJ1-4 TRBV2 NA many TGTGCCAGCAGCGCCCCGGCGAATGAAAAACTGTTTTTT CASSAPANEKLFF